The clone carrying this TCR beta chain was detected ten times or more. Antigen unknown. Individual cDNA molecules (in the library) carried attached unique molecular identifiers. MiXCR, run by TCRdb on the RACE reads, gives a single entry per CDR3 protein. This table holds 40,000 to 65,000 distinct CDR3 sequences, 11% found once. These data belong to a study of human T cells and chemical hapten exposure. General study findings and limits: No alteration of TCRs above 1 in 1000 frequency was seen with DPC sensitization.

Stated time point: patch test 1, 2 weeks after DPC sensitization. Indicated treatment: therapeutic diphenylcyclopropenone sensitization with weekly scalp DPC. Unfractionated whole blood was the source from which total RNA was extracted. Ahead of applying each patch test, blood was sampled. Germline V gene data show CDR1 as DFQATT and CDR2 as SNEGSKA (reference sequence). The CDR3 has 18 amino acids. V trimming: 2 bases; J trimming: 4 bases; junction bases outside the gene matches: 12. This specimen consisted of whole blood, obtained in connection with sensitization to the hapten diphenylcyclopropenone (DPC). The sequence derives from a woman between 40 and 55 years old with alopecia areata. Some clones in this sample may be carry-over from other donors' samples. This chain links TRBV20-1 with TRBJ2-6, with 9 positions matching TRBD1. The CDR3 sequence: CSARTPRGTGTGANVLTF. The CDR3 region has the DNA TGCAGTGCTAGAACCCCCAGGGGGACAGGGACCGGGGCCAACGTCCTGACTTTC.